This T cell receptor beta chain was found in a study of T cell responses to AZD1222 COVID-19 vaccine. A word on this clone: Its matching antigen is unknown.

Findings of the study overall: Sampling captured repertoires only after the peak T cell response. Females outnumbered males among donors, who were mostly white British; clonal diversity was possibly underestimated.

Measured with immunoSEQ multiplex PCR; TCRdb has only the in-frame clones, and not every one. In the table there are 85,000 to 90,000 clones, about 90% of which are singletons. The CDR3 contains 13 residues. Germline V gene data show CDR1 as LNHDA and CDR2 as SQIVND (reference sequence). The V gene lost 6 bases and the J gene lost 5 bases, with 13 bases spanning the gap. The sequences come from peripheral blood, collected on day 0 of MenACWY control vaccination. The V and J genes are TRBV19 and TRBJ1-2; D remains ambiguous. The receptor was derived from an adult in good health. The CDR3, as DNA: TGTGCCAGTAGCCTAACCATTATGTATGGCTACACCTTC. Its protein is CASSLTIMYGYTF.